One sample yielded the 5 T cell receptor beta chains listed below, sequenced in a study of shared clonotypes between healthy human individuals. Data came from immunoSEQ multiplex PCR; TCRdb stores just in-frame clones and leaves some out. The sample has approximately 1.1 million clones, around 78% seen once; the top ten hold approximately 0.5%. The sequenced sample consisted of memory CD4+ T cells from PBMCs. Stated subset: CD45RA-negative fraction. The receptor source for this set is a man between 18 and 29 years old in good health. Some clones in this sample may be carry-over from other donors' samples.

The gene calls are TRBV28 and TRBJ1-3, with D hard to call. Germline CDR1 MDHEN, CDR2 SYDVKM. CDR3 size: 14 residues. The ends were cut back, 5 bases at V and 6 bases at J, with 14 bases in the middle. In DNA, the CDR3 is TGTGCCAGCAGTGCCGGGTTTAGCCCAAACACCATATATTTT. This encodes CASSAGFSPNTIYF.

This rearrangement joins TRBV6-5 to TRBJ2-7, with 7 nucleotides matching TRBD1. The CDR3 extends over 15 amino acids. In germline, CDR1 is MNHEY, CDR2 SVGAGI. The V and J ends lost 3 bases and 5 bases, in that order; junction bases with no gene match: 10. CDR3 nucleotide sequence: TGTGCCAGCAGTTATCCGGAAACAGGGGACGACGAGCAGTACTTC. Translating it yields CASSYPETGDDEQYF.

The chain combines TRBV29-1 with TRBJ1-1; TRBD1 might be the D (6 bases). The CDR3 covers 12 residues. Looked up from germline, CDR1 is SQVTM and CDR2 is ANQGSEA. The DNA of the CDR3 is TGCACCACCGGCGGGGGGCGGACTGAAGCTTTCTTT. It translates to CTTGGGRTEAFF.

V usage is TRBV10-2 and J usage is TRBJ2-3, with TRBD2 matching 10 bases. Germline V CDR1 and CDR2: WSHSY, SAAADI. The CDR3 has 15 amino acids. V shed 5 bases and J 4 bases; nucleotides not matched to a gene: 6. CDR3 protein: CASSLASGSADTQYF. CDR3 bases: TGCGCCAGCAGTCTGGCTAGCGGGAGTGCAGATACGCAGTATTTT.

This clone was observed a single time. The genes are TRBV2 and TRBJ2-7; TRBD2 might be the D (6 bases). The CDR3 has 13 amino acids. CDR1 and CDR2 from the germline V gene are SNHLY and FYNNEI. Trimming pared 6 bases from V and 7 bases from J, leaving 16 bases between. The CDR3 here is CASRARGIEEQYF. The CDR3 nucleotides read TGTGCCAGCAGGGCCCGCGGGATAGAAGAGCAGTACTTC.